The 27 T cell receptor beta chains reported below all come from one sample, sequenced in a study of shared clonotypes between healthy human individuals. Sequencing was performed with immunoSEQ multiplex PCR; in TCRdb, only in-frame clones are kept and a portion is missing. The data contain some 2 million clones, roughly 96% of them singletons. The source material was naive CD4+ T cells sorted from blood. Subset noted: CD45RA+ positively selected. The receptors here all came from a man aged 18 to 35 in good health.

The genes are TRBV7-9 and TRBJ2-1; 8 bases align to TRBD2. Germline values: CDR1 SEHNR, CDR2 FQNEAQ (reference sequence). V shed 1 base, J shed 5 bases, and the junction held 4 bases outside the gene matches. The CDR3 runs 15 residues. The CDR3 loop is CASSLGSGNDNEQFF. The CDR3 DNA is TGTGCCAGCAGCTTAGGTAGCGGGAACGACAATGAGCAGTTCTTC. Full variable domain (outside the CDR3, taken from reference TRBV7-9 and TRBJ2-1): DTGVSQNPRHKITKRGQNVTFRCDPISEHNRLYWYRQTLGQGPEFLTYFQNEAQLEKSRLLSDRFSAERPKGSFSTLEIQRTEQGDSAMYLCASSLGSGNDNEQFFGPGTRLTVL.

The V call is TRBV2, the J call TRBJ2-3; 13 nucleotides agree with TRBD2. The CDR3 is made up of 15 amino acids. V gave up 1 base and J gave up 8 bases; unmatched junction bases: 3. In germline, CDR1 is SNHLY, CDR2 FYNNEI. The CDR3 DNA reads as TGTGCCAGCAGTGAAGGACTAGCGGGAGGTGGTACGCAGTATTTT. Amino acid sequence: CASSEGLAGGGTQYF.

This clone was detected once. The same CDR3 is also encoded by other DNA sequences in this sample. The rearrangement uses TRBV6-1 and TRBJ2-5, with 8 positions matching TRBD1. From germline, CDR1 is MNHNS and CDR2 SASEGT. The CDR3 totals 13 residues. V lost 6 bases, J lost 2 bases, and 2 bases stayed unmatched. In DNA, the CDR3 is TGTGCCAGCAGCGGACAGGGACAAGAGACCCAGTACTTC. As protein: CASSGQGQETQYF.

As regards this clone: Other DNA sequences from this sample encode an identical CDR3 as well. The chain links TRBV5-1 to TRBJ2-5; D is unresolved. V was trimmed by 0 bases and J by 0 bases, leaving 6 bases between them. Germline loops: CDR1 SGHRS, CDR2 YFSETQ. The CDR3 runs 14 residues. CDR3 coding DNA: TGCGCCAGCAGCTTGGCTGCCAACCAAGAGACCCAGTACTTC. This codes for CASSLAANQETQYF.

On this clone itself: A read error is possible here, since a much larger clone lies one base away. The chain has TRBV25-1 and TRBJ2-3, with no clear D. The CDR3 is made up of 14 amino acids. V lost 4 bases and J lost 0, with 8 bases in between. The V gene's germline CDR1 is MGHDK and CDR2 SYGVNS. The CDR3 DNA follows: TGTGCCAGCAGTGCAACAGCTAGCACAGATACGCAGTATTTT. It encodes CASSATASTDTQYF.

This chain joins TRBV4-1 and TRBJ2-1, with 10 positions matching TRBD2. The CDR3 totals 17 residues. From germline, CDR1 is MGHRA and CDR2 YSYEKL. Trimming removed 5 bases from V and 4 bases from J; junction bases left unmatched: 11. CDR3 nucleotide sequence: TGCGCCAGCAGCAAACTCCCCACAGCGGGGGGGTACAATGAGCAGTTCTTC. It translates to CASSKLPTAGGYNEQFF.

This chain links TRBV28 with TRBJ2-5, with unresolved D. Trimming removed 4 bases at V and 5 bases at J, with 8 bases between. The CDR3 loop spans 12 amino acids. The V gene's germline CDR1 is MDHEN and CDR2 SYDVKM. The CDR3 DNA reads as TGTGCCAGCAGTTCCAGCCTCGAGACCCAGTACTTC. It is translated as CASSSSLETQYF.

This chain connects TRBV19 to TRBJ2-4; D is unresolved. The CDR3 sequence is 16 residues long. The ends were cut back, 1 base at V and 1 base at J, with 11 bases in the middle. The germline CDR1 and CDR2 sequences are LNHDA and SQIVND (reference sequence). The chain's CDR3 is CASSIGGMRAKNIQYF. The CDR3 nucleotides read TGTGCCAGTAGTATAGGGGGAATGCGGGCCAAAAACATTCAGTACTTC.

The V gene is TRBV5-1, the J gene TRBJ2-3, with 9 positions matching TRBD1. The CDR3 extends over 17 amino acids. Trimming cost V 0 bases and J 1 base; bases outside gene matches: 6. Germline V gene sequence: CDR1 SGHRS, CDR2 YFSETQ. CDR3 residues: CASSLGPRTGGTDTQYF. Here the CDR3 DNA reads TGCGCCAGCAGCTTGGGTCCCCGGACAGGGGGCACAGATACGCAGTATTTT.

The CDR3: CASSRQAQGATEAFF. In DNA, the CDR3 is TGTGCCAGCAGCCGACAGGCCCAAGGGGCCACTGAAGCTTTCTTT. This chain joins TRBV2 and TRBJ1-1; TRBD1 might be the D (6 bases). This CDR3 is 15 amino acids long. Germline V gene lookup returns CDR1 SNHLY and CDR2 FYNNEI. Trimming took 6 bases from V and 4 from J, leaving 18 bases between them.

The J gene is TRBJ2-2, the V gene TRBV6-1; 7 nucleotides agree with TRBD1. The germline gives CDR1 MNHNS, CDR2 SASEGT. V was clipped by 3 bases and J by 2 bases; unmatched bases: 3. The CDR3 has 15 amino acids. The CDR3 DNA follows: TGTGCCAGCAGTGAGACAGGGTCCAACACCGGGGAGCTGTTTTTT. As protein: CASSETGSNTGELFF.

This chain uses TRBV5-1 with TRBJ1-2, with D possibly being TRBD1 (6 bases). V lost 4 bases and J 4 bases, leaving 17 bases between the germline ends. Germline-derived CDR1 and CDR2 are SGHRS and YFSETQ. The CDR3 extends over 15 amino acids. The CDR3 spells CASSPSGAEPYGYTF. Here the CDR3 DNA reads TGCGCCAGCAGCCCATCGGGGGCCGAGCCCTATGGCTACACCTTC.

In its sample, this clone was seen once. The rearrangement links TRBV27 to TRBJ1-6; 9 bases map to TRBD1. V shed 0 bases, J shed 9 bases, and the junction held 9 bases outside the gene matches. The CDR3 is 17 residues long. Germline CDR1 reads MNHEY; CDR2 reads SMNVEV (reference sequence). CDR3 in DNA: TGTGCCAGCAGTTTATCAACAGGGGGCGGATTGGGTTCACCCCTCCACTTT. Translated: CASSLSTGGGLGSPLHF.

The chain recombines TRBV6-5 with TRBJ2-4; no firm D call. V lost 4 bases, J lost 0 bases, and 10 bases lay in between. The V gene's germline CDR1 is MNHEY and CDR2 SVGAGI. The CDR3 extends over 15 amino acids. For the CDR3, the DNA is TGTGCCAGCAGTTCCCTATCCCTAGCCAAAAACATTCAGTACTTC. Translating it yields CASSSLSLAKNIQYF.

V gene TRBV27 combines with J gene TRBJ2-6; D could derive from TRBD1 or TRBD2 (5 bases each). Germline CDR1 is MNHEY and CDR2 is SMNVEV (reference sequence). CDR3 size: 18 residues. The germline V and J ends were trimmed by 2 bases and 0 bases, with 14 bases remaining between them. The CDR3: CASSLRWDDLSGANVLTF. The CDR3 DNA reads TGTGCCAGCAGTTTACGCTGGGACGATCTCTCTGGGGCCAACGTCCTGACTTTC.

The V gene is TRBV7-9, the J gene TRBJ1-3; D is undetermined. V lost 5 bases and J lost 0, with 11 bases in between. The CDR3 is made up of 15 amino acids. Germline V CDR1 and CDR2: SEHNR, FQNEAQ (reference sequence). CDR3 amino acids: CASSRLRHSGNTIYF. The CDR3 bases are TGTGCCAGCAGCCGCCTGCGACACTCTGGAAACACCATATATTTT.

The chain joins TRBV13 to TRBJ2-1; D might be TRBD1 (5 bases). Germline CDR1 PRHDT, CDR2 FYEKMQ (reference sequence). The CDR3 spans 16 residues. V was cut by 2 bases and J by 4 bases, with 15 bases left in between. The CDR3 spells CASSLRSRTNYNEQFF. As DNA, the CDR3 is TGTGCCAGCAGCTTAAGAAGCAGGACAAATTACAATGAGCAGTTCTTC.

V is TRBV6-5 and J is TRBJ1-6, with a possible D match to TRBD1 (5 bases). This CDR3 has 16 residues. Germline V gene sequence: CDR1 MNHEY, CDR2 SVGAGI. V was clipped by 2 bases and J by 7 bases, with 15 bases between them. This CDR3 is CASSYEQGRINSPLHF. The CDR3 nucleotides read TGTGCCAGCAGTTACGAGCAGGGTAGAATCAATTCACCCCTCCACTTT.

This chain uses TRBV9 with TRBJ1-1; 7 bases map to TRBD1. Germline CDR1 is SGDLS and CDR2 is YYNGEE. The V gene end was trimmed by 5 bases and the J gene end by 1 base; junction bases not matched to a gene: 11. CDR3 length: 16 residues. The CDR3 region has the DNA TGTGCCAGCAGTCTAACTCCCGGGACAGAGAACACTGAAGCTTTCTTT. It translates to CASSLTPGTENTEAFF.

This rearrangement joins TRBV9 to TRBJ1-1, with no clear D. Between the trimmed V and J ends, which lost 0 bases and 11 bases, there was a span of 14 bases. The CDR3 spans 13 residues. Germline values: CDR1 SGDLS, CDR2 YYNGEE. The DNA of the CDR3 is TGTGCCAGCAGCGTAGGGGTGGCCCCGGGGGCTTTCTTT. Translating it yields CASSVGVAPGAFF.

The V and J genes are TRBV5-1 and TRBJ2-6; possibly TRBD1 for D (6 bases). CDR1 is SGHRS and CDR2 is YFSETQ in the germline V gene. V was clipped by 4 bases and J by 0 bases, with 17 bases between them. The CDR3 sequence is 18 residues long. The CDR3 loop is CASSPGQLSPSGANVLTF. CDR3 DNA sequence: TGCGCCAGCAGCCCAGGACAGCTTAGTCCCTCTGGGGCCAACGTCCTGACTTTC.

The CDR3 sequence is CASNPGGIGTYNEQFF. The CDR3 nucleotides are TGTGCCAGCAACCCCGGGGGAATAGGAACCTACAATGAGCAGTTCTTC. V gene TRBV7-9 combines with J gene TRBJ2-1; D possibly corresponds to TRBD2 (6 bases). The germline V and J ends were trimmed by 7 bases and 2 bases, with 18 bases remaining between them. This CDR3 is 16 amino acids long. The V gene's germline CDR1 is SEHNR and CDR2 FQNEAQ (reference sequence).

This clone was recorded only once. Other DNA sequences in this sample translate to the same CDR3. The V gene is TRBV18, the J gene TRBJ1-1, with 8 bases aligning to TRBD1. The CDR3 contains 13 residues. J gave up 4 bases and V 6 bases, and 4 bases lay outside the gene matches. Germline V gives CDR1 KGHSH, CDR2 LQKENI. The CDR3 DNA reads TGTGCCAGCTCCACCGGACAGGGCACTGAAGCTTTCTTT. Translated: CASSTGQGTEAFF.

J is TRBJ1-2 and V is TRBV30; D gene unclear. Per the germline V gene, CDR1 is GTSNPN and CDR2 is SVGIG (reference sequence). The CDR3 runs 13 residues. V was shortened by 1 base and J by 7 bases, with 13 bases between the two germline ends. Written as DNA, the CDR3 is TGTGCCTGGAGTGGTGTCGTACCGGGTGGCTACACCTTC. Translation: CAWSGVVPGGYTF.

The chain carries TRBV18 and TRBJ2-5, with D possibly TRBD1 on 5 matching bases. Germline assignment: CDR1 KGHSH and CDR2 LQKENI. The CDR3 is made up of 15 amino acids. Trimming pared 2 bases from V and 1 base from J, leaving 11 bases between. The CDR3 DNA sequence: TGTGCCAGCTCACCAGGTGGGGCTATCCAAGAGACCCAGTACTTC. Translated, it gives CASSPGGAIQETQYF.

V is TRBV27 and J is TRBJ1-4; D remains ambiguous. Germline V gives CDR1 MNHEY, CDR2 SMNVEV (reference sequence). Trimming took 5 bases from V and 0 from J, leaving 13 bases between them. CDR3 length: 16 amino acids. The CDR3 spells CASSPYTQATNEKLFF. CDR3 in DNA: TGTGCCAGCAGTCCCTATACCCAGGCAACTAATGAAAAACTGTTTTTT.

The chain is built from TRBV6-5 and TRBJ2-5; D remains ambiguous. V lost 2 bases and J lost 1, with 8 bases in between. CDR1 is MNHEY, CDR2 SVGAGI, per germline. The CDR3 consists of 14 residues. Here the CDR3 DNA reads TGTGCCAGCAGTTACGGCCTACCCCAAGAGACCCAGTACTTC. Its translation: CASSYGLPQETQYF.